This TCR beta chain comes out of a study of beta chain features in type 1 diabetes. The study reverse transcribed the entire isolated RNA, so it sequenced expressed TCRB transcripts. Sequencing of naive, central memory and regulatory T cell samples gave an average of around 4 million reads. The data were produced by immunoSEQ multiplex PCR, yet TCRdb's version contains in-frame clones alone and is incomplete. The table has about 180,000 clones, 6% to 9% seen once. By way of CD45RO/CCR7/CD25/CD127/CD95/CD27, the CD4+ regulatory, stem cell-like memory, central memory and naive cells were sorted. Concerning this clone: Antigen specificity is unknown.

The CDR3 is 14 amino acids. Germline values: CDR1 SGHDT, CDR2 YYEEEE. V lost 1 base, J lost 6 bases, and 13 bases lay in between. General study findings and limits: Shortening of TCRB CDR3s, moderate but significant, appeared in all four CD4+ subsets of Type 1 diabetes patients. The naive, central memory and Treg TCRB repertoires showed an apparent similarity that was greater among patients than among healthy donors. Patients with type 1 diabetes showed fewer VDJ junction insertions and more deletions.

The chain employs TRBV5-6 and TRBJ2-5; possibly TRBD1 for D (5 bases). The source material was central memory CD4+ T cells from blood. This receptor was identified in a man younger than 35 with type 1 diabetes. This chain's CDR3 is CASSLQGRVQTQYF. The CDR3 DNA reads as TGTGCCAGCAGCTTGCAGGGAAGGGTCCAGACCCAGTACTTC.